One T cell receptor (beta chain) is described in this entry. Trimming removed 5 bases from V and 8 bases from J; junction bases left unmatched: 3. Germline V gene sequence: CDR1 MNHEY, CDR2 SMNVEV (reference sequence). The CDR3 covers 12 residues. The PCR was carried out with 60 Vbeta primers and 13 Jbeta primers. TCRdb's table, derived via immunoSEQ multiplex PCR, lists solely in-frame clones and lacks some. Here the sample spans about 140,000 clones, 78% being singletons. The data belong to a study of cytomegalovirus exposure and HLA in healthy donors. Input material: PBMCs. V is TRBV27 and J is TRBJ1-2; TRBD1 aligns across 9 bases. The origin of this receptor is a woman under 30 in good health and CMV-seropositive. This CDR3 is CASSDRGNGYTF. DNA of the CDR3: TGTGCCAGCAGTGACAGGGGGAACGGCTACACCTTC.